These 4 T cell receptor beta chains originate from one sample sequenced in a study of shared clonotypes between healthy human individuals. Here immunoSEQ multiplex PCR was the method, and the copy in TCRdb shows in-frame clones only, minus some. This sample yields roughly 520,000 clones, of which roughly 95% are seen a single time; about 0.067% belongs to the top ten. Sequencing was carried out using naive CD4+ T cells sorted from blood. Subset in this sample: CD45RA+ positively selected. These TCRs come from a young woman in good health.

This rearrangement joins TRBV11-3 to TRBJ2-1; the D gene is possibly TRBD2 (6 bases). CDR1 and CDR2 from the germline V gene are SGHNT and YENEEA. V was pared by 2 bases and J by 0 bases, with 11 bases between. The CDR3 contains 16 residues. This chain's CDR3 is CASSLSGRSSYNEQFF. The CDR3 DNA reads as TGTGCCAGCAGCTTATCCGGGAGAAGCTCCTACAATGAGCAGTTCTTC.

This chain connects TRBV5-1 to TRBJ1-1, with TRBD1 identical over 9 bases. The CDR3 length is 15 residues. Looked up from germline, CDR1 is SGHRS and CDR2 is YFSETQ. Trimming removed 3 bases from V and 6 bases from J; junction bases left unmatched: 9. CDR3 region: CASSSQGQGLSEAFF. In nucleotides, the CDR3 is TGCGCCAGCAGCTCCCAGGGACAGGGTCTATCTGAAGCTTTCTTT.

The V gene is TRBV13, the J gene TRBJ1-4, with TRBD1 matching over 7 bases. The CDR3 is made up of 17 amino acids. Germline lookup yields CDR1 PRHDT and CDR2 FYEKMQ (reference sequence). V dropped 0 bases and J dropped 5; count of bases not matched to a gene: 9. The CDR3 region has the DNA TGTGCCAGCAGCTTAGGTCTCCCGGACAGGAAGAATGAAAAACTGTTTTTT. The encoded protein is CASSLGLPDRKNEKLFF.

The gene calls are TRBV6-6 and TRBJ2-5, with D maybe TRBD2 (5 bases). This CDR3 is 12 amino acids long. Germline CDR1 and CDR2: MNHNY and SVGAGI (reference sequence). Trimming left V 6 bases short and J 3 bases short, with 8 bases between. CDR3 loop: CASSLLEETQYF. The DNA for the CDR3 is TGTGCCAGCAGCCTACTAGAAGAGACCCAGTACTTC.